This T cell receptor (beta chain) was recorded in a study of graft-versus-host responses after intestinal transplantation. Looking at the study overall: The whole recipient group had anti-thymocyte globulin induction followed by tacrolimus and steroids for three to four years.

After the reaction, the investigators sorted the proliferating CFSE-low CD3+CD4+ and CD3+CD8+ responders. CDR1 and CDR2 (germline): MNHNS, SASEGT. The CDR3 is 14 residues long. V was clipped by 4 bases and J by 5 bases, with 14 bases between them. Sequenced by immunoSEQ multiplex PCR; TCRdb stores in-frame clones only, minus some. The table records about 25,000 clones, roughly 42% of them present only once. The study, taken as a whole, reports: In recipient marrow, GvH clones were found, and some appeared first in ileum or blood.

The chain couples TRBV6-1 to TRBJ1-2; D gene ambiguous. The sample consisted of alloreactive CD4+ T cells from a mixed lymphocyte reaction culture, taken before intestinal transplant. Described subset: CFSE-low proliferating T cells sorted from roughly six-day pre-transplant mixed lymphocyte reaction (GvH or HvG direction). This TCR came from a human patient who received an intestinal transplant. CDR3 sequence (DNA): TGTGCCAGCAGTGTGGAAGCAGGCCCATATGGCTACACCTTC. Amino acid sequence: CASSVEAGPYGYTF.